The 6 T cell receptor beta chains presented below share a single source sample, sequenced in a study of OX40 agonist ivuxolimab in advanced cancers. TCRdb keeps only in-frame clones here, not all; method: immunoSEQ multiplex PCR. The sample shows fewer than 30,000 clones, 88% of them seen only once. The sequenced sample was CD4+ or CD8+ T cells sorted from blood, obtained in a trial of the OX40 agonist ivuxolimab. All receptors come from an adult with an advanced solid tumor such as melanoma, head and neck, liver or kidney cancer.

This chain uses TRBV15 with TRBJ1-6; TRBD1 matches at 8 bases. Unmatched junction bases numbered 5, after V lost 0 bases and J lost 10 bases. Germline-derived CDR1 and CDR2 are LNHNV and YYDKDF (reference sequence). This CDR3 has 15 amino acids. This chain's CDR3 is CATSRDPGGGSPLHF. The CDR3 coding sequence is TGTGCCACCAGCAGAGATCCAGGGGGCGGCTCACCCCTCCACTTT.

The V call is TRBV5-1, the J call TRBJ2-5, with 7 bases fitting TRBD2. V was pared by 3 bases and J by 4 bases, with 12 bases of the junction left unmatched. Germline V CDR1 and CDR2: SGHRS, YFSETQ. CDR3 size: 16 residues. CDR3 in amino acids: CASSWGSTGGGETQYF. The CDR3 nucleotides read TGCGCCAGCAGCTGGGGTTCGACGGGAGGTGGAGAGACCCAGTACTTC.

This clone was counted once. This chain joins TRBV28 and TRBJ2-2, with 9 bases that match TRBD2. Germline lookup yields CDR1 MDHEN and CDR2 SYDVKM. V was pared by 2 bases and J by 1 base, with 2 bases of the junction left unmatched. The CDR3 consists of 16 residues. CDR3 DNA sequence: TGTGCCAGCAGTTTAGGCGGGAGGGTGAACACCGGGGAGCTGTTTTTT. Its protein product is CASSLGGRVNTGELFF.

This chain links TRBV9 with TRBJ2-2, with TRBD1 matching over 7 bases. The J segment lost 7 bases and the V segment lost 3 bases, leaving 18 bases of the junction unmatched. Germline V gene data show CDR1 as SGDLS and CDR2 as YYNGEE. This CDR3 contains 18 residues. CDR3 DNA sequence: TGTGCCAGCAGCGGAGGGAGTACGGGACAGATTCACAGCGGGGAGCTGTTTTTT. This sequence encodes CASSGGSTGQIHSGELFF.

The genes are TRBV19 and TRBJ2-7; 7 bases line up with TRBD1. This CDR3 spans 14 amino acids. Looked up from germline, CDR1 is LNHDA and CDR2 is SQIVND (reference sequence). V shed 6 bases, J shed 4 bases, and the junction held 9 bases outside the gene matches. The DNA for the CDR3 is TGTGCCAGTAGCCTCAGACAGGGAAGGTACGAGCAGTACTTC. It translates to CASSLRQGRYEQYF.

The CDR3 DNA reads TGTGCCATCAGTGAGTCTGGGATTCGAGAAAAACTGTTTTTT. Translating gives CAISESGIREKLFF. The rearrangement links TRBV10-3 to TRBJ1-4; D uncertain. CDR1 ENHRY and CDR2 SYGVKD come from the germline V gene. With 0 bases removed from V and 8 bases from J, the gap between germline ends came to 10 bases. The CDR3 spans 14 residues.